Listed below are T cell receptor beta chains from one sample, sequenced in a study of CD8 T cells in Susac syndrome. TCRdb analysed the immunoSEQ multiplex PCR reads with MiXCR anew, one entry per CDR3 protein. The sample has 45,000 to 55,000 distinct CDR3 sequences, under 95% seen once. Sample: CD8+ T cells from PBMCs. The receptors shown here come from a human donor in good health. The CDR3 runs from the conserved cysteine through the conserved F or W. The order of the fields is V gene, D gene, J gene, clone size, CDR3 protein, CDR3 DNA. A D gene is named only where the DNA matches it firmly. Clone size appears in some rows only: once, few, many, or a class for an expanded clone.

TRBV2	-	TRBJ2-5	-	CAITGWDGETQYF	TGTGCCATCACCGGCTGGGACGGGGAGACCCAGTACTTC
TRBV7-7	TRBD2	TRBJ2-2	-	CASGENTGELFF	TGTGCTAGCGGGGAGAACACCGGGGAGCTGTTTTTT
TRBV7-9	TRBD2	TRBJ2-1	-	CASSTGSAGGENEQFF	TGTGCCAGCAGCACAGGGTCAGCGGGAGGGGAGAATGAGCAGTTCTTC
TRBV7-9	-	TRBJ1-5	-	CASSSFGTGHHQPQHF	TGTGCCAGCAGCTCATTCGGTACAGGGCATCATCAGCCCCAGCATTTT
TRBV10-3	-	TRBJ2-7	-	CAISDRGLFYEQYF	TGTGCCATCAGTGACCGCGGATTATTTTACGAGCAGTACTTC
TRBV6-2/TRBV6-3	TRBD2	TRBJ2-3	once	CASSPLRAGGSDTQYF	TGTGCCAGCAGCCCGCTCCGAGCGGGAGGATCGGATACGCAGTATTTT
TRBV27	TRBD2	TRBJ2-5	-	CASRLGLASETQYF	TGTGCCAGCAGACTTGGACTAGCCAGCGAGACCCAGTACTTC
TRBV7-2	-	TRBJ2-7	-	CASSLEGYSSYPYEQYF	TGTGCCAGCAGCTTAGAGGGATACAGCTCCTACCCCTACGAGCAGTACTTC
TRBV20-1	TRBD1	TRBJ1-5	-	CSAAPDRGLGQPQHF	TGCAGTGCTGCCCCCGACAGGGGATTAGGTCAGCCCCAGCATTTT
TRBV19	TRBD1	TRBJ2-7	-	CASSYTGDEQYF	TGTGCCAGTAGTTATACAGGGGACGAGCAGTACTTC
TRBV2	-	TRBJ2-6	-	CASSEFRSGANVLTF	TGTGCCAGCAGTGAATTTAGGTCCGGGGCCAACGTCCTGACTTTC
TRBV19	-	TRBJ2-7	-	CASSIGHISYEQYF	TGTGCCAGTAGTATCGGGCACATCTCCTACGAGCAGTACTTC
TRBV28	-	TRBJ1-4	-	CASSSRHKAGLGEKLFF	TGTGCCAGCAGTTCCCGACATAAGGCCGGGCTGGGTGAAAAACTGTTTTTT
TRBV19	-	TRBJ1-1	once	CASSAFGMNTEAFF	TGTGCCAGTAGTGCCTTTGGGATGAACACTGAAGCTTTCTTT
TRBV28	TRBD1	TRBJ2-7	-	CASSWDRGYEQYF	TGTGCCAGCAGTTGGGACAGGGGTTACGAGCAGTACTTC
TRBV6-4	-	TRBJ2-7	-	CASSERLAKDHEQYF	TGTGCCAGCAGTGAACGGCTAGCGAAGGACCACGAGCAGTACTTC
TRBV5-6	-	TRBJ1-1	-	CASSLSERGTEAFF	TGTGCCAGCAGCTTGTCGGAACGGGGAACTGAAGCTTTCTTT
TRBV2	-	TRBJ2-7	-	CASRDTEQYF	TGTGCCAGCAGGGACACCGAGCAGTACTTC
TRBV5-4	TRBD1	TRBJ2-5	-	CASSGRGSGETQYF	TGTGCCAGCAGCGGCAGGGGGAGTGGGGAGACCCAGTACTTC
TRBV3-1	-	TRBJ2-1	-	CASSQEIGEQFF	TGTGCCAGCAGCCAAGAGATTGGTGAGCAGTTCTTC
TRBV5-1	TRBD2	TRBJ2-2	-	CASSPGLAGGNTGELFF	TGCGCCAGCAGCCCCGGACTAGCGGGAGGTAACACCGGGGAGCTGTTTTTT
TRBV4-1	-	TRBJ2-2	-	CASSQRLTGELFF	TGCGCCAGCAGCCAGCGATTAACCGGGGAGCTGTTTTTT
TRBV11-2	-	TRBJ2-2	-	CASSPSPGELFF	TGTGCCAGCAGCCCCAGCCCCGGGGAGCTGTTTTTT
TRBV13	TRBD1	TRBJ2-7	-	CASSLGTGDDEQYF	TGTGCCAGCAGCCTCGGGACAGGGGACGACGAGCAGTACTTC
TRBV24-1	-	TRBJ2-2	-	CAPSKGHPNTGELFF	TGTGCCCCCTCCAAGGGGCATCCGAACACCGGGGAGCTGTTTTTT
TRBV28	TRBD1	TRBJ1-1	-	CASSQTGEGTEAFF	TGTGCCAGCAGTCAAACAGGGGAGGGAACTGAAGCTTTCTTT
TRBV19	-	TRBJ1-1	-	CASIRNTEAFF	TGTGCCAGTATAAGGAACACTGAAGCTTTCTTT
TRBV6-6	-	TRBJ2-2	once	CAASLGARDGELFF	TGTGCCGCTTCCTTGGGGGCGCGTGACGGGGAGCTGTTTTTT
TRBV7-6	TRBD2	TRBJ2-3	-	CASSLGTGGGADTQYF	TGTGCCAGCAGCTTAGGGACGGGAGGCGGGGCAGATACGCAGTATTTT
TRBV6-5	-	TRBJ1-2	-	CASSYSGPYGYTF	TGTGCCAGCAGTTATTCTGGTCCCTATGGCTACACCTTC
TRBV28	-	TRBJ2-7	-	CASSVWTTYEQYF	TGTGCCAGCAGTGTATGGACTACCTACGAGCAGTACTTC
TRBV12-3/TRBV12-4	-	TRBJ1-1	-	CASSYSTEAFF	TGTGCCAGCAGTTATAGCACTGAAGCTTTCTTT